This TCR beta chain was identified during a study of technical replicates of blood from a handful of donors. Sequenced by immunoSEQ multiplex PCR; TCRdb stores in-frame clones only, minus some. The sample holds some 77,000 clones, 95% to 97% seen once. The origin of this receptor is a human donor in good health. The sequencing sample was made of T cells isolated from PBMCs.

As DNA, the CDR3 is TGTGCCAGCAGCTTACCGCTTAAGAGCAGGGGATACGAGACCCAGTACTTC. This translates into CASSLPLKSRGYETQYF. The chain employs TRBV11-2 and TRBJ2-5; tentatively, D is TRBD1 (6 bases). The V gene's germline CDR1 is SGHAT and CDR2 FQNNGV. CDR3 length: 17 residues. V was shortened by 2 bases and J by 5 bases, with 21 bases between the two germline ends.